The 24 T cell receptor beta chains below all came from one sample that was sequenced in a study of T cells in Graves' hyperthyroidism and ophthalmopathy. Amplification of TCR beta CDR3 regions was performed using RNA transcripts as template. The primer set for the first-round RT-PCR of the TCR CDR3 was HTBI. Using its own MiXCR run on the multiplex PCR reads, TCRdb lists one record per CDR3 protein. The table lists about 540,000 distinct CDR3 sequences, around 42% of them singletons. Sequences were obtained from peripheral blood or thyroid tissue (not recorded which). The receptors shown here come from a woman younger than 30 with Graves' hyperthyroidism.

The chain joins TRBV5-1 to TRBJ1-2; no reliable D call. The CDR3 sequence is 13 residues long. V lost 4 bases, J lost 7 bases, and 14 bases lay in between. Germline V gene sequence: CDR1 SGHRS, CDR2 YFSETQ. This CDR3 is CASSRPEATGYTF. The CDR3 bases are TGCGCCAGCAGCCGCCCCGAAGCTACTGGCTACACCTTC.

DNA of the CDR3: TGTGCCAGCAGCTTAGCACAGCGACGCTCTGGGGCCAACGTCCTGACTTTC. This translates into CASSLAQRRSGANVLTF. This chain joins TRBV24-1 and TRBJ2-6; D is unclear. CDR1 and CDR2 (germline): KGHDR, SFDVKD. The CDR3 is 17 amino acids. Trimming pared 11 bases from V and 0 bases from J, leaving 19 bases between.

The CDR3: CSAPKDRGNQPQHF. As DNA, the CDR3 is TGCAGTGCTCCCAAGGACAGGGGAAATCAGCCCCAGCATTTT. This rearrangement joins TRBV20-1 to TRBJ1-5; TRBD1 aligns across 9 bases. CDR1 and CDR2 (germline): DFQATT, SNEGSKA (reference sequence). The CDR3 is 14 residues long. The trim removed 5 bases at V and 4 bases at J, leaving 6 bases unmatched.

The chain is built from TRBV7-9 and TRBJ1-5, with D unclear. The CDR3 is 13 residues long. CDR1 and CDR2 from the germline V gene are SEHNR and FQNEAQ (reference sequence). The V gene lost 6 bases and the J gene lost 4 bases, with 10 bases spanning the gap. This chain's CDR3 is CASSLLVNQPQHF. CDR3 sequence (DNA): TGTGCCAGCAGTTTACTGGTTAATCAGCCCCAGCATTTT.

The rearrangement joins TRBV10-3 to TRBJ2-2; 10 bases agree with TRBD2. This CDR3 contains 13 residues. J gave up 5 bases and V 8 bases, and 2 bases lay outside the gene matches. Germline-derived CDR1 and CDR2 are ENHRY and SYGVKD. Here the CDR3 DNA reads TGTGCCATCGCTAGCGGGAGTACCGGGGAGCTGTTTTTT. Encoded protein: CAIASGSTGELFF.

This clonotype was seen a handful of times. The rearrangement links TRBV19 to TRBJ2-7; 7 nucleotides match TRBD2. This CDR3 has 14 amino acids. Germline V lookup: CDR1 LNHDA, CDR2 SQIVND (reference sequence). V lost 3 bases and J lost 3; bases outside the gene matches: 5. The CDR3 nucleotides are TGTGCCAGTAGTATCGGGACTACAATCTACGAGCAGTACTTC. It is translated as CASSIGTTIYEQYF.

V is TRBV2 and J is TRBJ2-2; TRBD2 is a possible D gene (5 bases). The CDR3 is 17 amino acids. Germline V gives CDR1 SNHLY, CDR2 FYNNEI. The V end was cut by 2 bases, the J end by 0 bases, with 13 bases between. The CDR3, as DNA: TGTGCCAGCAGTGAATCCGGGAAAACGGCGAACACCGGGGAGCTGTTTTTT. It codes for CASSESGKTANTGELFF.

This clonotype occurred a few times. V and J are TRBV20-1 and TRBJ2-7, with 7 bases identical to TRBD1. Trimming removed 3 bases from V and 3 bases from J; junction bases left unmatched: 5. This CDR3 spans 13 amino acids. Per germline, CDR1 DFQATT and CDR2 SNEGSKA (reference sequence). CDR3 loop: CSARTGINYEQYF. The CDR3 DNA follows: TGCAGTGCTAGGACAGGGATAAACTACGAGCAGTACTTC.

This clonotype appeared many times. The germline gene is not matched at one end of the junction; a read error may be the cause. J is TRBJ1-5 and V is TRBV5-1; unclear D gene. CDR1 SGHRS and CDR2 YFSETQ come from the germline V gene. The length of the CDR3 is 13 residues. The CDR3 DNA sequence: TGTGCCAGCAGCTTAGATCAAGGTCAGCCCCAGCATTTT. Its protein product is CASSLDQGQPQHF.

This CDR3 reads CASSLEQDPNTEAFF. The CDR3 coding sequence is TGTGCCAGCAGCTTAGAACAGGACCCGAACACTGAAGCTTTCTTT. The rearrangement links TRBV7-9 to TRBJ1-1, with a weak D call TRBD1 (5 bases). The V gene lost 1 base and the J gene lost 1 base, with 10 bases spanning the gap. This CDR3 comprises 15 residues. Germline loops: CDR1 SEHNR, CDR2 FQNEAQ (reference sequence). The variable domain in full, completed from reference TRBV7-9 and TRBJ1-1, reads DTGVSQNPRHKITKRGQNVTFRCDPISEHNRLYWYRQTLGQGPEFLTYFQNEAQLEKSRLLSDRFSAERPKGSFSTLEIQRTEQGDSAMYLCASSLEQDPNTEAFFGQGTRLTVV.

This clonotype was counted between two and nine times. V and J are TRBV20-1 and TRBJ2-5, with 8 bases fitting TRBD1. This CDR3 spans 12 amino acids. V shed 6 bases and J 1 base; nucleotides not matched to a gene: 1. Germline CDR1 DFQATT, CDR2 SNEGSKA (reference sequence). DNA of the CDR3: TGCAGTGCCGGACAGGGCCAAGAGACCCAGTACTTC. This encodes CSAGQGQETQYF.

The J gene is TRBJ1-6, the V gene TRBV10-3; the D gene is possibly TRBD1 (6 bases). Germline assignment: CDR1 ENHRY and CDR2 SYGVKD. This CDR3 region has 13 residues. The germline V and J ends were trimmed by 10 bases and 5 bases, with 12 bases remaining between them. In nucleotides, the CDR3 is TGTGCCACTACACGGACAGATAATTCACCCCTCCACTTT. Its protein is CATTRTDNSPLHF.

The chain is built from TRBV11-1 and TRBJ2-3; D possibly corresponds to TRBD1 (6 bases). V lost 6 bases to trimming and J lost 2 bases, with 18 bases between them. The CDR3 is 16 amino acids. Germline assignment: CDR1 SGHAT and CDR2 FQDESV (reference sequence). This CDR3 reads CASRSNPGQSTDTQYF. In nucleotides, the CDR3 is TGTGCCAGCAGATCGAACCCGGGACAATCCACAGATACGCAGTATTTT. The complete variable domain, with remaining parts taken from reference TRBV11-1 and TRBJ2-3, reads EAEVAQSPRYKITEKSQAVAFWCDPISGHATLYWYRQILGQGPELLVQFQDESVVDDSQLPKDRFSAERLKGVDSTLKIQPAELGDSAMYLCASRSNPGQSTDTQYFGPGTRLTVL.

The chain is built from TRBV12-3 or TRBV12-4 and TRBJ1-1; 10 bases line up with TRBD1. This CDR3 is built from 14 residues. With V trimmed by 5 bases and J by 5 bases, 5 bases remained unmatched. The CDR3 here is CASSTRTGGTEAFF. The CDR3 DNA follows: TGTGCCAGCAGTACACGGACAGGGGGGACTGAAGCTTTCTTT.

On this clonotype itself: A single base separates this from a much larger clone, so it may be a read error. V and J are TRBV10-3 and TRBJ2-5, with TRBD2 matching over 8 bases. Germline values: CDR1 ENHRY, CDR2 SYGVKD. V was pared by 9 bases and J by 4 bases, with 13 bases of the junction left unmatched. The CDR3 totals 15 residues. The CDR3 DNA sequence: TGTGCCATGAGTCACCGGGGGGGGCGCCGAGAGACCCAGTACTTC. Encoded protein: CAMSHRGGRRETQYF.

The chain links TRBV2 to TRBJ2-2, with TRBD1 matching 8 bases. This CDR3 is 15 amino acids long. V lost 7 bases and J lost 4; bases outside the gene matches: 8. From germline, CDR1 is SNHLY and CDR2 FYNNEI. CDR3 nucleotide sequence: TGTGCCAGCACCTCCCAGGGGGCCTCCACCGGGGAGCTGTTTTTT. This sequence encodes CASTSQGASTGELFF.

There are many counts of this clonotype. This rearrangement joins TRBV9 to TRBJ1-5; 8 bases are a match to TRBD1. CDR1 and CDR2 (germline): SGDLS, YYNGEE. V lost 3 bases to trimming and J lost 0 bases; unmatched junction nucleotides: 2. CDR3 length: 15 amino acids. The CDR3: CASSAGQASNQPQHF. The CDR3 DNA reads TGTGCCAGCAGCGCGGGACAGGCTAGCAATCAGCCCCAGCATTTT. The full variable domain, in which reference TRBV9 and TRBJ1-5 provide the parts outside the CDR3, is DSGVTQTPKHLITATGQRVTLRCSPRSGDLSVYWYQQSLDQGLQFLIQYYNGEERAKGNILERFSAQQFPDLHSELNLSSLELGDSALYFCASSAGQASNQPQHFGDGTRLSIL.

This clonotype showed up just a few times. Written as DNA, the CDR3 is TGTGCCAGCAGCCGTCTTGAGGGAGCCGGAAACACCATATATTTT. Translating it yields CASSRLEGAGNTIYF. This sequence joins TRBV7-8 and TRBJ1-3, with D unresolved. The CDR3 has 15 residues. V lost 5 bases to trimming and J lost 4 bases, with 15 bases between them. Germline V gene lookup returns CDR1 SGHVS and CDR2 FQNEAQ.

Written as DNA, the CDR3 is TGTGCCAGCAGCAAAACACGGGACACTGAAGCTTTCTTT. Its protein is CASSKTRDTEAFF. The chain recombines TRBV7-9 with TRBJ1-1; D not certain. Deletions cut 5 bases from V and 3 bases from J, with 10 bases between. Germline V CDR1 and CDR2: SEHNR, FQNEAQ (reference sequence). The CDR3 is 13 amino acids.

The gene calls are TRBV7-6 and TRBJ2-5, with 9 bases fitting TRBD2. Germline loops: CDR1 SGHVS, CDR2 FNYEAQ. J lost 2 bases, V lost 2 bases, and 6 bases had no gene match. The CDR3 runs to 16 residues. Here the CDR3 DNA reads TGTGCCAGCAGCTTAAGGCTAGCGGGATTTCAAGAGACCCAGTACTTC. Its translation: CASSLRLAGFQETQYF.

The sample holds many counts of this clonotype. The CDR3 sequence: CAISDHGELFF. The CDR3, as DNA: TGTGCCATCAGTGATCACGGGGAGCTGTTTTTT. The chain links TRBV10-3 to TRBJ2-2, with D unresolved. The V and J ends lost 3 bases and 7 bases respectively, with 3 bases between them. This CDR3 spans 11 amino acids. Per germline, CDR1 ENHRY and CDR2 SYGVKD.

The chain combines TRBV2 with TRBJ1-2; 9 bases align to TRBD1. The germline gives CDR1 SNHLY, CDR2 FYNNEI. The CDR3 is made up of 14 amino acids. V gave up 8 bases and J gave up 5 bases; unmatched junction bases: 9. CDR3 DNA: TGTGCCAGCTCACCAACCGGGACAGGGTATGGCTACACCTTC. Its protein is CASSPTGTGYGYTF.

The sample holds many counts of this clonotype. The gene calls are TRBV7-9 and TRBJ1-3; the match to TRBD1 covers 7 bases. The CDR3 length is 15 residues. Trimming removed 1 base from V and 7 bases from J; junction bases left unmatched: 7. Germline CDR1 SEHNR, CDR2 FQNEAQ (reference sequence). This chain's CDR3 is CASSLVDRTSNTIYF. The CDR3 nucleotides are TGTGCCAGCAGCTTAGTGGACAGGACGTCGAACACCATATATTTT. The full variable domain, rest sourced from reference TRBV7-9 and TRBJ1-3, is DTGVSQNPRHKITKRGQNVTFRCDPISEHNRLYWYRQTLGQGPEFLTYFQNEAQLEKSRLLSDRFSAERPKGSFSTLEIQRTEQGDSAMYLCASSLVDRTSNTIYFGEGSWLTVV.

This clonotype was found many times. The rearrangement uses TRBV2 and TRBJ2-5; D is undetermined. Germline V gene lookup returns CDR1 SNHLY and CDR2 FYNNEI. The CDR3 sequence is 12 residues long. Trimming removed 8 bases at V and 2 bases at J, with 9 bases between. The CDR3, as DNA: TGTGCCAGCTGTAGGGAACAAGAGACCCAGTACTTC. This codes for CASCREQETQYF.